A selection of T cell receptor beta chains follows, all from one sample in a study of T cell responses to AZD1222 COVID-19 vaccine. Produced via immunoSEQ multiplex PCR; TCRdb's table is partial and in-frame only. The sample contains about 130,000 clones, around 90% of which appear only once. The specimen comprised peripheral blood, sampled on day 0 of AZD1222 vaccination. The receptors were gathered from an adult in good health. Both conserved end residues are part of each CDR3. D genes are given only for firm matches. Clone sizes are given selectively: once, few, many, or a class where the clone is expanded.

TRBV4-1	TRBJ2-7	TRBD2	NA	TGCGCCAGCAGCCGAGGACTAGCGGCTACCTACGAGCAGTACTTC	CASSRGLAATYEQYF
TRBV5-1	TRBJ1-2	NA	NA	TGCGCCAGCAGCCGGAGGACCTATGGCTACACCTTC	CASSRRTYGYTF
TRBV7-9	TRBJ2-7	TRBD2	NA	TGTGCCAGCAGCACGAGCGGGGCCGGATCCTACGAGCAGTACTTC	CASSTSGAGSYEQYF
TRBV6-4	TRBJ2-3	TRBD2	once	TGTGCCAGCAGTGACTCTAGCGGGGGGGCAGATACGCAGTATTTT	CASSDSSGGADTQYF
TRBV7-9	TRBJ2-4	TRBD1	NA	TGTGCCAGCACCAAGACAGGGACGGGAAACATTCAGTACTTC	CASTKTGTGNIQYF
TRBV7-2	TRBJ1-1	TRBD1	NA	TGTGCCAGCAGCATCTCAGGGACAGGGAACACTGAAGCTTTCTTT	CASSISGTGNTEAFF
TRBV19	TRBJ1-1	TRBD1	NA	TGTGCCAGTAGTTCGGGACAGAAGAACACTGAAGCTTTCTTT	CASSSGQKNTEAFF
TRBV7-9	TRBJ2-7	TRBD2	NA	TGTGCCAGCAGCTTAGGGACTAGCGGGAGCCCCGGGAGGTACGAGCAGTACTTC	CASSLGTSGSPGRYEQYF
TRBV14	TRBJ2-7	NA	NA	TGTGCCAGCAGCCAGCTTAGCGGCCCCTACGAGCAGTACTTC	CASSQLSGPYEQYF
TRBV5-1	TRBJ1-2	NA	NA	TGCGCCAGCAGCCCGGCAGGGGACTATGGCTACACCTTC	CASSPAGDYGYTF
TRBV6-2/TRBV6-3	TRBJ1-5	TRBD1	once	TGTGCCAGCAGTTACGGGGGACAGGGGGCGTATCAGCCCCAGCATTTT	CASSYGGQGAYQPQHF
TRBV25-1	TRBJ1-5	NA	NA	TGTGCCAGCAGTGAAAGGGGGTATCAGCCCCAGCATTTT	CASSERGYQPQHF
TRBV5-1	TRBJ1-1	NA	NA	TGCGCCAGCAGCTTCTCTGGACCGGACACTGAAGCTTTCTTT	CASSFSGPDTEAFF
TRBV9	TRBJ2-1	TRBD1	NA	TGTGCCAGCAGCCCCGGACAGGGGGCTTACAATGAGCAGTTCTTC	CASSPGQGAYNEQFF
TRBV7-9	TRBJ2-4	NA	NA	TGTGCCAGCACCTCCTCTCCTTGGGAGACCAAAAACATTCAGTACTTC	CASTSSPWETKNIQYF
TRBV28	TRBJ1-2	NA	NA	TGTGCCAGCAGTTTATCCGTGTTCGGGGCGACCTACTATGGCTACACCTTC	CASSLSVFGATYYGYTF
TRBV29-1	TRBJ1-2	TRBD1	few	TGCAGCGTTGACCCTGGGACAGACTATGGCTACACCTTC	CSVDPGTDYGYTF
TRBV5-1	TRBJ1-1	TRBD1	NA	TGCGCCAGCAGTCAACCCCGAGACAGGGCCAAGAACACTGAAGCTTTCTTT	CASSQPRDRAKNTEAFF
TRBV19	TRBJ1-6	TRBD1	few	TGTGCCAGTAGTATGCGACAGGGCGGTTATAATTCACCCCTCCACTTT	CASSMRQGGYNSPLHF
TRBV3-1/TRBV3-2	TRBJ1-1	TRBD1	NA	TGTGCCAGCAGCCAGAACAGGGGCACTGAAGCTTTCTTT	CASSQNRGTEAFF
TRBV9	TRBJ2-5	TRBD2	NA	TGTGCCAGCAGCGTAGTTCCCGGGGGGAGGGAGACCCAGTACTTC	CASSVVPGGRETQYF
TRBV5-1	TRBJ1-2	NA	NA	TGCGCCAGCAGCTTGGCGGGGCAGGGTGGCTACACCTTC	CASSLAGQGGYTF
TRBV19	TRBJ2-3	NA	NA	TGTGCCAGTAGTATAGCGGGGAGGGGGAACACACACACAGATACGCAGTATTTT	CASSIAGRGNTHTDTQYF
TRBV9	TRBJ2-7	TRBD2	NA	TGTGCCAGCAGCCCCGGGACTAGCGGAAACTACGAGCAGTACTTC	CASSPGTSGNYEQYF
TRBV9	TRBJ2-3	TRBD2	once	TGTGCCAGCAGCGAGGGACTAGCGGGACTCACAGATACGCAGTATTTT	CASSEGLAGLTDTQYF
TRBV5-4	TRBJ2-2	TRBD2	NA	TGTGCCAGCAGCGGGGGGGGACTAGCGGGATCTAACACCGGGGAGCTGTTTTTT	CASSGGGLAGSNTGELFF
TRBV25-1	TRBJ2-7	NA	once	TGTGCCAGCAGTGTGGAGAACGAGCAGTACTTC	CASSVENEQYF
TRBV6-5	TRBJ1-3	NA	NA	TGTGCCAGCAGGAACCCAGTGAATCTTGGAAACACCATATATTTT	CASRNPVNLGNTIYF
TRBV10-3	TRBJ1-3	TRBD1	NA	TGTGCCATCAGTGAGAGACAGGGAGCCGTAAACACCATATATTTT	CAISERQGAVNTIYF